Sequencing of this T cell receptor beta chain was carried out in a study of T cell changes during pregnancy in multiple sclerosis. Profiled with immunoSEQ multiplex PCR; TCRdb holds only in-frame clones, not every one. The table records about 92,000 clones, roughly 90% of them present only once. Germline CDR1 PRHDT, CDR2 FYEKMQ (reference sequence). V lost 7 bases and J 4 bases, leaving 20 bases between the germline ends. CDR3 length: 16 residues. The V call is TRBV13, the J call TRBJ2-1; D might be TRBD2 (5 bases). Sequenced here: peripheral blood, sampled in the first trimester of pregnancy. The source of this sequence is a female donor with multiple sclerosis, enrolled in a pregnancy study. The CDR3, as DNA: TGTGCCAGCACCTCAATGGACTGGGATGGTTACAATGAGCAGTTCTTC. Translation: CASTSMDWDGYNEQFF.